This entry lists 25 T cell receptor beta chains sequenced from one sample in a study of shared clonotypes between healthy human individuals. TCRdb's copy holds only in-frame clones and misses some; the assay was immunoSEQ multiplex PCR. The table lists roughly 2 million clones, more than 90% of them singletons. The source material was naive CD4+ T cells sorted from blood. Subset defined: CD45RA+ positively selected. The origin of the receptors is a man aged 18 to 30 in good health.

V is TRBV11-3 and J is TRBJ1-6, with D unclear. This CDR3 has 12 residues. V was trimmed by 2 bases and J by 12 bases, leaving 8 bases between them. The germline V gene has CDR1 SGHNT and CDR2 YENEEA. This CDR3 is CASSLNGRPLHF. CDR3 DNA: TGTGCCAGCAGCTTAAATGGCAGACCCCTCCACTTT. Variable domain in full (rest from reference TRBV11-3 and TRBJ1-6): EAGVVQSPRYKIIEKKQPVAFWCNPISGHNTLYWYLQNLGQGPELLIRYENEEAVDDSQLPKDRFSAERLKGVDSTLKIQPAELGDSAVYLCASSLNGRPLHFGNGTRLTVT.

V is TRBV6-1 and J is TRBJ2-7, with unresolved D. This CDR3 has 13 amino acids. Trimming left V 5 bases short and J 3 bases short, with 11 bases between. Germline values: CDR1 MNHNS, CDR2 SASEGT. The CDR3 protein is CASSLHSFYEQYF. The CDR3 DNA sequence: TGTGCCAGCAGTCTACACTCTTTCTACGAGCAGTACTTC.

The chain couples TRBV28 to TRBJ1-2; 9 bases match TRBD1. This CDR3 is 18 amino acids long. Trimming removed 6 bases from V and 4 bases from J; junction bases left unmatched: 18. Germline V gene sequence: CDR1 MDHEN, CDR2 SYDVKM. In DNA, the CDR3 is TGTGCCAGCAGGCCTTATCGGGACAGGGCAAACCCTTCCTATGGCTACACCTTC. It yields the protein CASRPYRDRANPSYGYTF.

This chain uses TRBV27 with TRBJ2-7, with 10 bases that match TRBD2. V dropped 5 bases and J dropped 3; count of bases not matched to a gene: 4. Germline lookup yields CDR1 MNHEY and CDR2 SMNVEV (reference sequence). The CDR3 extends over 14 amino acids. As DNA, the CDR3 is TGTGCCAGCAGTCTAATAGCGGGAGGCTACGAGCAGTACTTC. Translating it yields CASSLIAGGYEQYF.

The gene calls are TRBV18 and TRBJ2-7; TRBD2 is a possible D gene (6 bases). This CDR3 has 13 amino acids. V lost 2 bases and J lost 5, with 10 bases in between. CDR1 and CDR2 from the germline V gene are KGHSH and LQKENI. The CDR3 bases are TGTGCCAGCTCACCAGTAACTAGCCACGAGCAGTACTTC. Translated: CASSPVTSHEQYF.

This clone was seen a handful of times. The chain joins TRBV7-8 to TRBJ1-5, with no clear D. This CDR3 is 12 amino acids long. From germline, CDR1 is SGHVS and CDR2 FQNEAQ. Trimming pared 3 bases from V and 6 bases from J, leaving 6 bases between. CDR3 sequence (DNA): TGTGCCAGCAGCTTTTCTGGTCAGCCCCAGCATTTT. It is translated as CASSFSGQPQHF.

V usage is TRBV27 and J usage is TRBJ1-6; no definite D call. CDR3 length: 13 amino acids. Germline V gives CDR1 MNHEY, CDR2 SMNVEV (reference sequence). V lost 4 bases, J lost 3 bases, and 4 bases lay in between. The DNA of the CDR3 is TGTGCCAGCAGTTCCATCTATAATTCACCCCTCCACTTT. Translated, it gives CASSSIYNSPLHF.

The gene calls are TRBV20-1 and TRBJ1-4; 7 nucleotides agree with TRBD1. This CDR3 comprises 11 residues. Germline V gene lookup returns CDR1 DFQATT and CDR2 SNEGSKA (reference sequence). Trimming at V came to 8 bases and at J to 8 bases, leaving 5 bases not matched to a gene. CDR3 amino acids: CSTGTAEKLFF. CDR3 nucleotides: TGCAGTACCGGGACAGCCGAAAAACTGTTTTTT.

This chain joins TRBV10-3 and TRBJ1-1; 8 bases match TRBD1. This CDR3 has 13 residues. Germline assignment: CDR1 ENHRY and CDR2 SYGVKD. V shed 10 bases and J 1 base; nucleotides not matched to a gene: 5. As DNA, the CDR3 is TGTGCCACTACAGGACAGGGGAACACTGAAGCTTTCTTT. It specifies CATTGQGNTEAFF.

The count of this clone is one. The CDR3: CASSSQGGSAYNEQFF. CDR3 in DNA: TGTGCCAGCAGCTCCCAAGGAGGGAGCGCCTACAATGAGCAGTTCTTC. This rearrangement joins TRBV7-2 to TRBJ2-1; TRBD2 is a possible D gene (6 bases). The germline CDR1 and CDR2 sequences are SGHTA and FQGNSA. The V end was cut by 4 bases, the J end by 2 bases, with 15 bases between. The CDR3 covers 16 residues.

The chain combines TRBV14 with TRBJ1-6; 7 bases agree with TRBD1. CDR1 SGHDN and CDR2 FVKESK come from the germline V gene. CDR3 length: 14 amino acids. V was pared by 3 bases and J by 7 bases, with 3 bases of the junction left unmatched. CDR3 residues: CASSHRGYNSPLHF. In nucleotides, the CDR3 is TGTGCCAGCAGCCACAGGGGGTACAATTCACCCCTCCACTTT.

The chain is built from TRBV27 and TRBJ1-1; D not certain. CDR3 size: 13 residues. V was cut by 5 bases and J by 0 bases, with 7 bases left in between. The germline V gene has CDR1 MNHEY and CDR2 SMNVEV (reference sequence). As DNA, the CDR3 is TGTGCCAGCAGTCCTATCATGAACACTGAAGCTTTCTTT. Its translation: CASSPIMNTEAFF.

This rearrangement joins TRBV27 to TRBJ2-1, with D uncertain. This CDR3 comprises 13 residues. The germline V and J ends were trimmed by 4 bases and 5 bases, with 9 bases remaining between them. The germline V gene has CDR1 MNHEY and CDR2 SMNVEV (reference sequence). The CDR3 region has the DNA TGTGCCAGCAGTTCTTTAAGGGACAATGAGCAGTTCTTC. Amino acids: CASSSLRDNEQFF.

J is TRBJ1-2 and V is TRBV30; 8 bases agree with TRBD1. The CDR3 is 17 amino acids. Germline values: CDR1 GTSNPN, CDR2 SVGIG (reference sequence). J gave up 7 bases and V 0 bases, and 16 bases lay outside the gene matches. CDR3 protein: CAWSVFETGATASGYTF. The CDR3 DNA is TGTGCCTGGAGTGTCTTTGAGACAGGGGCGACAGCCTCTGGCTACACCTTC.

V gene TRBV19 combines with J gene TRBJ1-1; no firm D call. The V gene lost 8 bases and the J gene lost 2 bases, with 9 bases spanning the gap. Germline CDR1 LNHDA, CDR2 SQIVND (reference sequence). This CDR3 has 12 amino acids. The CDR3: CASSRTNTEAFF. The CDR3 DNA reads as TGTGCCAGTTCGCGGACCAACACTGAAGCTTTCTTT.

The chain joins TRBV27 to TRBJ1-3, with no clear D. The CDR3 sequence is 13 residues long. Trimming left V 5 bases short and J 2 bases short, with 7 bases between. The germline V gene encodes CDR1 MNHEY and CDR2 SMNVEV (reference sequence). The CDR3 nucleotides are TGTGCCAGCAGTCTCTGGGCTGGAAACACCATATATTTT. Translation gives CASSLWAGNTIYF.

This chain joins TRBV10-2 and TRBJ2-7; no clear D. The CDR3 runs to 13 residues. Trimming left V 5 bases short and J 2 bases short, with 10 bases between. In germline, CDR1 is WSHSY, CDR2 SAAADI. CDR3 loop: CASSWGDTYEQYF. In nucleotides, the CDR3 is TGCGCCAGCAGTTGGGGTGATACCTACGAGCAGTACTTC.

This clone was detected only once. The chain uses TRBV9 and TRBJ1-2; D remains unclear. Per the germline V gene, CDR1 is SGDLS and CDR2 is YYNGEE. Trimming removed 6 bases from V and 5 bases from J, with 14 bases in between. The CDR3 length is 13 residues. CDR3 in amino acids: CASTEQMTYGYTF. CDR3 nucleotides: TGTGCCAGCACCGAACAGATGACTTATGGCTACACCTTC.

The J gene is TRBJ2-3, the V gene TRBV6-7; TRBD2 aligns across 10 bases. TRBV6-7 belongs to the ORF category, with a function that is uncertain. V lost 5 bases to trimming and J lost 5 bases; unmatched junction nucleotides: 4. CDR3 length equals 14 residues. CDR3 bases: TGTGCCAGCAGTCCAGCGGGGGGGCGAGATACGCAGTATTTT. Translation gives CASSPAGGRDTQYF.

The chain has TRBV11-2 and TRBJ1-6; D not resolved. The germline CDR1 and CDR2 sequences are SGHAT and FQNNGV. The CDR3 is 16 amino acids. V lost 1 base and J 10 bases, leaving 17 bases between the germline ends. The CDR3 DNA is TGTGCCAGCAGCTTAGTGGGCAGGTGGGCTCAATCACCCCTCCACTTT. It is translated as CASSLVGRWAQSPLHF.

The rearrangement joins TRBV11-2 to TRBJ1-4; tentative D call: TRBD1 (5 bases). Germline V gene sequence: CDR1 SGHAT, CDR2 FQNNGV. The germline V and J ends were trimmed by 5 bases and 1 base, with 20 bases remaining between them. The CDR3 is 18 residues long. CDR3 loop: CASSRRTLPQGTNEKLFF. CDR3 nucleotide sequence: TGTGCCAGCAGCCGTCGGACCCTACCCCAGGGAACTAATGAAAAACTGTTTTTT.

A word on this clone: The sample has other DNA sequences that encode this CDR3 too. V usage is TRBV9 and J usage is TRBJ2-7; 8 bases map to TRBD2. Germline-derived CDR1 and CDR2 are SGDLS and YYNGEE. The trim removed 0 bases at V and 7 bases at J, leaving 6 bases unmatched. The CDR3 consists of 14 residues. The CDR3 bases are TGTGCCAGCAGCGTAGCGGGAGGGCCGGGGGAGCAGTACTTC. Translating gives CASSVAGGPGEQYF.

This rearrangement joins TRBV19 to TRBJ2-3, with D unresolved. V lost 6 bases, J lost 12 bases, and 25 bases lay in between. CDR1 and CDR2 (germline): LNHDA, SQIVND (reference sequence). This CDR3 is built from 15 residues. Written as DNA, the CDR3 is TGTGCCAGTAGCGCGGACCCTAATCAGGAAACGTCCCAGTATTTT. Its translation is CASSADPNQETSQYF.

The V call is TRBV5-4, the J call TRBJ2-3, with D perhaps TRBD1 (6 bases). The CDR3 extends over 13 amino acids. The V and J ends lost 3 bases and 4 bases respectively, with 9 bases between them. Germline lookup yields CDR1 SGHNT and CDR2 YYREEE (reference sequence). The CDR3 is CASSSGQPDTQYF. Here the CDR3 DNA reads TGTGCCAGCAGCTCCGGACAGCCAGATACGCAGTATTTT.

The CDR3 nucleotides read TGTGCCAGCAGCCCCCAGGGTTTGCGGGAGACCCAGTACTTC. Protein: CASSPQGLRETQYF. The gene calls are TRBV5-4 and TRBJ2-5, with a weak D call TRBD1 (5 bases). This CDR3 contains 14 residues. Germline values: CDR1 SGHNT, CDR2 YYREEE (reference sequence). Trimming cost V 4 bases and J 5 bases, with 15 bases left between them.